Each of the 7 T cell receptor beta chains below was sequenced from the same sample in a study of PD-1 blockade in classical Hodgkin lymphoma. Time point in this sample: cycle 4 day 1 (C4D1), after less than 7 weeks of nivolumab. Relapse was seen in all patients after autologous stem cell transplantation, and brentuximab vedotin exposure was variable. Thawed PBMCs underwent magnetic negative selection to yield purified CD4+ T cells. Measured with immunoSEQ multiplex PCR; TCRdb has only the in-frame clones, and not every one. This table holds around 18,000 clones, about 75% found once. This specimen was CD4+ T cells from blood, taken before the fourth cycle of nivolumab. These receptors were obtained from a human donor with classical Hodgkin lymphoma.

The J gene is TRBJ2-3, the V gene TRBV18; D is undetermined. The CDR3 runs to 15 residues. Germline V gene sequence: CDR1 KGHSH, CDR2 LQKENI. Between the trimmed V and J ends, which lost 3 bases and 0 bases, there was a span of 10 bases. Here the CDR3 reads CASSPDGTSTDTQYF. CDR3 sequence (DNA): TGTGCCAGCTCACCGGACGGAACTAGCACAGATACGCAGTATTTT.

This chain uses TRBV28 with TRBJ1-6; 11 bases line up with TRBD1. Germline V gene sequence: CDR1 MDHEN, CDR2 SYDVKM. The J segment lost 10 bases and the V segment lost 4 bases, leaving 9 bases of the junction unmatched. The CDR3 extends over 16 amino acids. CDR3 sequence (DNA): TGTGCCAGCAGTTCCGGTGGACAGGGGGCGCGGTCACCCCTCCACTTT. Translating gives CASSSGGQGARSPLHF.

This sequence joins TRBV29-1 and TRBJ1-2; D gene ambiguous. Germline V gives CDR1 SQVTM, CDR2 ANQGSEA. Trimming cost V 4 bases and J 2 bases, with 14 bases left between them. There are 14 residues in the CDR3. CDR3 nucleotides: TGCAGCGTTGCTCTCGGGGAAAAGAACTATGGCTACACCTTC. Amino acid sequence: CSVALGEKNYGYTF.

CDR3 protein: CASSGGGGKSEKLFF. Here the CDR3 DNA reads TGTGCCAGCAGTGGAGGGGGAGGGAAGAGTGAAAAACTGTTTTTT. The chain uses TRBV6-5 and TRBJ1-4, with D tentatively TRBD1 (6 bases). This CDR3 region has 15 residues. The germline CDR1 and CDR2 sequences are MNHEY and SVGAGI. V lost 5 bases and J 7 bases, leaving 17 bases between the germline ends.

V gene TRBV6-4 combines with J gene TRBJ2-3, with 13 bases aligning to TRBD2. Germline V gives CDR1 MRHNA, CDR2 SNTAGT. With 0 bases clipped from V and 0 bases from J, the junction kept 9 bases outside the gene matches. This CDR3 spans 20 amino acids. The CDR3 DNA follows: TGTGCCAGCAGTGACTCGCCACTAGCGGGGGGGGCGTGGAGCACAGATACGCAGTATTTT. Protein: CASSDSPLAGGAWSTDTQYF.

The chain uses TRBV7-2 and TRBJ2-5; TRBD2 matches at 7 bases. This CDR3 contains 14 residues. V lost 7 bases, J lost 1 base, and 6 bases stayed unmatched. Germline lookup yields CDR1 SGHTA and CDR2 FQGNSA. The DNA of the CDR3 is TGTGCCAGCAAAACGGGGGGAGGCCAAGAGACCCAGTACTTC. This sequence encodes CASKTGGGQETQYF. The variable domain in full, with the rest retrieved from reference TRBV7-2 and TRBJ2-5, is GAGVSQSPSNKVTEKGKDVELRCDPISGHTALYWYRQSLGQGLEFLIYFQGNSAPDKSGLPSDRFSAERTGGSVSTLTIQRTQQEDSAVYLCASKTGGGQETQYFGPGTRLLVL.

This sequence joins TRBV19 and TRBJ1-6; 7 nucleotides align to TRBD1. Unmatched junction bases numbered 8, after V lost 6 bases and J lost 0 bases. The CDR3 extends over 17 amino acids. Germline CDR1 reads LNHDA; CDR2 reads SQIVND (reference sequence). DNA for the CDR3: TGTGCCAGTAGAAGGGCAGGGGGTGGCTCCTATAATTCACCCCTCCACTTT. The encoded protein is CASRRAGGGSYNSPLHF.